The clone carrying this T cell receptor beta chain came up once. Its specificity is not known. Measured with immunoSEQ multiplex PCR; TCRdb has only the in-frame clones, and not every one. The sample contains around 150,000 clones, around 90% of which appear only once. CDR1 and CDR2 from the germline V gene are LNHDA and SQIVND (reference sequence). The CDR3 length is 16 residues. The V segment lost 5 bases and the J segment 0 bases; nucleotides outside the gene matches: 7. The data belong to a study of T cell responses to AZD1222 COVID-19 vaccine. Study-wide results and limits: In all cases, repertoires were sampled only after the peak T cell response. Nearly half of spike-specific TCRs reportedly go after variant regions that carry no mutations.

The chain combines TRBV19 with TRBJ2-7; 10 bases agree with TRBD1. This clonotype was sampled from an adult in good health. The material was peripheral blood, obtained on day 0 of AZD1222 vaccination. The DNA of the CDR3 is TGTGCCAGTAGTTCATCCGGGACAGGGGCCTCCTACGAGCAGTACTTC. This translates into CASSSSGTGASYEQYF.